A single count supports the clone carrying this T cell receptor beta chain. These data come from a study of blood T cell repertoires in COVID-19. Study background: Sites across the United States, Italy and Spain contributed samples from acute and convalescent COVID-19. From T cells, B-cell-depleted T cells, or PBMCs came the material, which was cDNA or gDNA.

Deletions cut 2 bases from V and 0 bases from J, with 5 bases between. This CDR3 region has 14 residues. Germline CDR1 and CDR2: KGHDR and SFDVKD. In the source study's methods: Cell counts per sample came from amplifying reference gene primers. TCRdb keeps only in-frame clones here, not all; method: immunoSEQ multiplex PCR. V, J and clone size are taken as reported in that table, and D and trimming were inferred from the DNA itself. The data contain tens of thousands of clones, roughly 83% of them singletons. The rearrangement uses TRBV24-1 and TRBJ2-3; D not resolved. The sample comprised peripheral blood. The receptor's source is a woman aged 55-70 years with acute or convalescent COVID-19. CDR3 loop: CATSDYSSTDTQYF. CDR3 sequence (DNA): TGTGCCACCAGTGATTACTCTAGCACAGATACGCAGTATTTT.